These T cell receptor beta chains were read from a single sample in a study of blood T cell repertoires in COVID-19. Assay: immunoSEQ multiplex PCR; the TCRdb copy retains only in-frame clones and omits some. The sample has around 76,000 clones, roughly four fifths seen once; the top ten hold 28%. The source material was peripheral blood. Receptors were obtained from a woman at least 80 years old with active or convalescent COVID-19. Each CDR3 is given with its conserved first and last residue. Fields, in order: clone size, D gene, J gene, V gene, CDR3 protein, CDR3 DNA. D genes are given only for firm matches. The size of a clone is reported for some rows only, either as once, few or many, or as a class for expanded clones.

- | TRBD2 | TRBJ2-5 | TRBV5-1 | CASSGLAGIEETQYF | TGCGCCAGCAGCGGACTAGCGGGAATAGAAGAGACCCAGTACTTC
- | TRBD2 | TRBJ2-5 | TRBV19 | CASSGLAGGETQYF | TGTGCCAGTAGTGGCCTAGCGGGGGGCGAGACCCAGTACTTC
- | TRBD1 | TRBJ1-5 | TRBV5-8 | CASSLRRGTGAFYSNQPQHF | TGTGCCAGCAGCCTCCGCCGGGGGACAGGGGCCTTTTATAGCAATCAGCCCCAGCATTTT
- | - | TRBJ1-2 | TRBV3-1/TRBV3-2 | CASSQAPGNYGYTF | TGTGCCAGCAGCCAAGCCCCAGGGAACTATGGCTACACCTTC
few | TRBD2 | TRBJ2-3 | TRBV15 | CATSRDPGGGPDTQYF | TGTGCCACCAGCAGAGATCCGGGGGGAGGACCCGATACGCAGTATTTT
- | - | TRBJ2-1 | TRBV9 | CASSVEGRLNEQFF | TGTGCCAGCAGCGTAGAGGGGAGGTTGAATGAGCAGTTCTTC
- | - | TRBJ1-2 | TRBV3-1/TRBV3-2 | CASSQKGRQYGYTF | TGTGCCAGCAGCCAAAAGGGGAGGCAGTATGGCTACACCTTC
- | TRBD1 | TRBJ1-6 | TRBV6-2/TRBV6-3 | CASSYPPQGWYSPLHF | TGTGCCAGCAGTTACCCTCCACAGGGGTGGTATTCACCCCTCCACTTT
- | TRBD2 | TRBJ2-5 | TRBV6-5 | CASSWGGMAQYF | TGTGCCAGCAGTTGGGGAGGGATGGCCCAGTACTTC
- | TRBD2 | TRBJ2-5 | TRBV19 | CASSLSSGGQETQYF | TGTGCCAGTAGTCTTTCTAGCGGGGGTCAGGAGACCCAGTACTTC
- | - | TRBJ2-7 | TRBV5-4 | CASSLPGTYEQYF | TGTGCCAGCAGCTTGCCAGGGACCTACGAGCAGTACTTC
- | - | TRBJ1-3 | TRBV13 | CASSENRGVYGNTIYF | TGTGCCAGCAGCGAGAATCGGGGTGTGTACGGAAACACCATATATTTT
many | - | TRBJ2-7 | TRBV15 | CATSKTPVGRTYEQYF | TGTGCCACCAGCAAGACCCCCGTGGGCAGAACCTACGAGCAGTACTTC
- | - | TRBJ1-4 | TRBV12-3/TRBV12-4 | CASRAAGNEKLFF | TGTGCCAGCAGAGCCGCGGGTAATGAAAAACTGTTTTTT
- | - | TRBJ2-1 | TRBV19 | CASSIDQRVQFF | TGTGCCAGTAGTATAGATCAGAGGGTCCAATTCTTC
- | - | TRBJ2-5 | TRBV13 | CASSFRGEQETQYF | TGTGCCAGCAGCTTCAGGGGGGAACAGGAGACCCAGTACTTC
- | - | TRBJ1-2 | TRBV5-1 | CASSIREPSRDGYTF | TGCGCCAGCAGCATCCGGGAGCCGAGCAGAGATGGCTACACCTTC
few | - | TRBJ1-2 | TRBV2 | CASREVGGYTF | TGTGCCAGCCGGGAGGTAGGCGGCTACACCTTC
- | - | TRBJ1-5 | TRBV6-5 | CASSVGGSNQPQHF | TGTGCCAGCAGCGTGGGGGGGAGCAATCAGCCCCAGCATTTT
- | TRBD1 | TRBJ1-2 | TRBV29-1 | CSVAGGLDGYTF | TGCAGCGTTGCAGGGGGACTGGATGGCTACACCTTC
- | TRBD1 | TRBJ1-5 | TRBV5-3 | CARSPRTGPNQPQHF | TGTGCCAGAAGCCCGAGGACAGGTCCCAATCAGCCCCAGCATTTT
- | TRBD1 | TRBJ1-1 | TRBV6-6 | CASHGQGDTEAFF | TGTGCCAGCCACGGACAGGGAGACACTGAAGCTTTCTTT
- | TRBD1 | TRBJ2-5 | TRBV28 | CASIFPRGTGKQETQYF | TGTGCCAGCATCTTTCCCCGCGGGACAGGGAAGCAAGAGACCCAGTACTTC
- | - | TRBJ2-7 | TRBV7-2 | CASSYDSPGEQYF | TGTGCCAGCAGCTACGACTCCCCGGGCGAGCAGTACTTC
once | TRBD1 | TRBJ1-2 | TRBV7-8 | CASSQTGEYGYTF | TGTGCCAGCAGCCAGACAGGGGAGTATGGCTACACCTTC
- | - | TRBJ1-1 | TRBV28 | CASSLGGQEAFF | TGTGCCAGCAGTTTGGGGGGGCAGGAAGCTTTCTTT
- | - | TRBJ1-1 | TRBV19 | CASSITANTEAFF | TGTGCCAGTAGTATAACAGCGAACACTGAAGCTTTCTTT
once | - | TRBJ2-7 | TRBV19 | CASSYGHFYEQYF | TGTGCCAGTAGCTATGGGCACTTCTACGAGCAGTACTTC
- | - | TRBJ1-2 | TRBV6-5 | CASSRTPLYGYTF | TGTGCCAGCAGCCGGACACCACTGTATGGCTACACCTTC
- | TRBD1 | TRBJ1-1 | TRBV4-1 | CASSQGQLMNTEAFF | TGCGCCAGCAGCCAGGGACAGCTAATGAACACTGAAGCTTTCTTT
few | TRBD1 | TRBJ1-1 | TRBV30 | CAWSVESGTGGRNTEAFF | TGTGCCTGGAGTGTGGAATCCGGGACAGGGGGCAGGAACACTGAAGCTTTCTTT
- | TRBD1 | TRBJ1-2 | TRBV6-5 | CASRQGARGYTF | TGTGCCAGCAGGCAGGGGGCGCGGGGCTACACCTTC
once | TRBD1 | TRBJ2-7 | TRBV9 | CASSGDQPDREAYEQYF | TGTGCCAGCAGCGGAGACCAACCGGACAGGGAAGCCTACGAGCAGTACTTC
- | - | TRBJ1-5 | TRBV6-5 | CVSSWGGRSNQPQHF | TGTGTAAGCAGTTGGGGAGGGAGGAGCAATCAGCCCCAGCATTTT
- | TRBD1 | TRBJ1-2 | TRBV9 | CASSSRTGTVGGYTF | TGTGCCAGCAGCTCCCGGACAGGTACAGTGGGAGGCTACACCTTC
- | - | TRBJ2-7 | TRBV2 | CASRDKPHSYEQYF | TGTGCCAGCAGGGACAAGCCCCACTCCTACGAGCAGTACTTC
- | TRBD2 | TRBJ2-2 | TRBV7-2 | CASSLVSRGGGYTGELFF | TGTGCCAGCAGCTTAGTATCCCGCGGGGGGGGATACACCGGGGAGCTGTTTTTT
- | - | TRBJ1-3 | TRBV29-1 | CSVDGTRSGNTIYF | TGCAGCGTTGATGGGACACGTTCTGGAAACACCATATATTTT
- | - | TRBJ1-6 | TRBV30 | CAWSVPSSYNSPLHF | TGTGCCTGGAGTGTACCGAGCTCCTATAATTCACCCCTCCACTTT
- | TRBD2 | TRBJ2-7 | TRBV3-1/TRBV3-2 | CASSQDRGSGAYF | TGTGCCAGCAGCCAAGATCGGGGTAGCGGGGCCTACTTC
few | TRBD1 | TRBJ2-7 | TRBV5-4 | CASSSPGQGLLEQYF | TGTGCCAGCAGCTCCCCGGGACAGGGTTTGCTCGAGCAGTACTTC
- | TRBD1 | TRBJ1-1 | TRBV11-2 | CASSQQGGYTEAFF | TGTGCCAGCAGCCAGCAGGGGGGCTACACTGAAGCTTTCTTT